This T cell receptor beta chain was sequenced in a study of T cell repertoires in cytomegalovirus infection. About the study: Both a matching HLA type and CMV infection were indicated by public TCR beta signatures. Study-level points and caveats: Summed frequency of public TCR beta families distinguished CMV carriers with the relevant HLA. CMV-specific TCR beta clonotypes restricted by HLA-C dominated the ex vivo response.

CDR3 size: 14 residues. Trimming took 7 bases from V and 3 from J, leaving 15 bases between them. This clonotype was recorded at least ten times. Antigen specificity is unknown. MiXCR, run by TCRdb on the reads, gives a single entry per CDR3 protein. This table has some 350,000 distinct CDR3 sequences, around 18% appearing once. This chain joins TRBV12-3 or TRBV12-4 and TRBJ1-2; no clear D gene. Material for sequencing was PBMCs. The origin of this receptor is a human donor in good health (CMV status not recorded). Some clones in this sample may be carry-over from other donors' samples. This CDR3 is CASTLSRGDYGYTF. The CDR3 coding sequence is TGTGCCAGCACCTTATCGCGAGGAGACTATGGCTACACCTTC.